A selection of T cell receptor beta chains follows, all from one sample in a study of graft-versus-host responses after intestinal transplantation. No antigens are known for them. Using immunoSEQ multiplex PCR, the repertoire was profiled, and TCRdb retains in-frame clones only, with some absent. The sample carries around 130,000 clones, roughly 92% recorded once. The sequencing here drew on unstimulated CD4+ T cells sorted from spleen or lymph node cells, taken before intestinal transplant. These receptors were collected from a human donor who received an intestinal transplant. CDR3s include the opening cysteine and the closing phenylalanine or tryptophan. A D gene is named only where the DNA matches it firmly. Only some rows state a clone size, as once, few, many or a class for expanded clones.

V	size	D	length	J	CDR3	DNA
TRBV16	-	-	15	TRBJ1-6	CASSQSWGGSSPLHF	TGTGCCAGCAGCCAATCATGGGGCGGGAGTTCACCCCTCCACTTT
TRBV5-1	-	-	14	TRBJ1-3	CASSPQGIGNTIYF	TGCGCCAGCAGCCCACAGGGTATAGGAAACACCATATATTTT
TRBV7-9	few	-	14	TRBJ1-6	CASSLGTDNSPLHF	TGTGCCAGCAGCTTAGGAACGGATAATTCACCCCTCCACTTT
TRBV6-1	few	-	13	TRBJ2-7	CASIGATTYEQYF	TGTGCCAGCATAGGGGCGACCACCTACGAGCAGTACTTC
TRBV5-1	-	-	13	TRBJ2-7	CASSGGRGGEQYF	TGCGCCAGCAGCGGAGGTCGGGGAGGCGAGCAGTACTTC
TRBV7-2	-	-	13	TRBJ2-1	CASSLDWGYEQFF	TGTGCCAGCAGCTTAGACTGGGGATATGAGCAGTTCTTC
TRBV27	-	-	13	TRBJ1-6	CASSPRVNSPLHF	TGTGCCAGCAGCCCAAGGGTGAATTCACCCCTCCACTTT
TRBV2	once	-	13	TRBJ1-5	CASSGQTHQPQHF	TGTGCCAGCAGTGGTCAGACCCATCAGCCCCAGCATTTT
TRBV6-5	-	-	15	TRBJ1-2	CASSFKGRIDYGYTF	TGTGCCAGCAGTTTTAAGGGGAGGATTGACTATGGCTACACCTTC
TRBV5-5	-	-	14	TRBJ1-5	CASSVDGSNQPQHF	TGTGCCAGCAGCGTCGACGGAAGCAATCAGCCCCAGCATTTT
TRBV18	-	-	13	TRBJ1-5	CASSPGSNQPQHF	TGTGCCAGCTCACCGGGTAGCAATCAGCCCCAGCATTTT
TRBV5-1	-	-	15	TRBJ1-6	CASSLGTLYNSPLHF	TGCGCCAGCAGCTTGGGTACACTCTATAATTCACCCCTCCACTTT
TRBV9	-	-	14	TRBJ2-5	CASSSGVPPETQYF	TGTGCCAGCAGCTCGGGGGTTCCCCCAGAGACCCAGTACTTC
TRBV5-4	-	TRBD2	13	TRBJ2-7	CASSNGTSDEQYF	TGTGCCAGCAGCAACGGGACTAGCGACGAGCAGTACTTC
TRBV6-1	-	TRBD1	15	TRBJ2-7	CASSEPGQGFYEQYF	TGCGCCAGCAGTGAACCGGGACAGGGCTTCTACGAGCAGTACTTC
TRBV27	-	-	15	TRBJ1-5	CASSLGRPVNQPQHF	TGTGCCAGCAGTTTGGGGAGGCCCGTTAATCAGCCCCAGCATTTT
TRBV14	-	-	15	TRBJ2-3	CASSQDLGAGWAQYF	TGTGCCAGCAGCCAAGACCTAGGGGCAGGATGGGCGCAGTATTTT
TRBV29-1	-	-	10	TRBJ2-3	CSVLSDTQYF	TGCAGCGTTTTATCGGATACGCAGTATTTT
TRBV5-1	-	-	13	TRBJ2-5	CASSSGGTLTQYF	TGCGCCAGCAGCTCCGGGGGTACGTTGACCCAGTACTTC
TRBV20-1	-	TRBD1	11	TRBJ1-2	CSATDRDGYTF	TGCAGTGCTACCGACAGGGATGGCTACACCTTC
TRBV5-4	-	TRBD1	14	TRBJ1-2	CASSSRGQAFGYTF	TGTGCCAGCAGCTCTCGAGGACAGGCTTTTGGCTACACCTTC
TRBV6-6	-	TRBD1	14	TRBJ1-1	CASSPDRALAEAFF	TGTGCCAGCAGCCCTGACAGGGCACTCGCTGAAGCTTTCTTT
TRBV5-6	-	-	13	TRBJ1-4	CASSLRSGEKLFF	TGTGCCAGCAGCTTGCGATCGGGCGAAAAACTGTTTTTT
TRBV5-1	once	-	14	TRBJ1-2	CASSTQGGVDGYTF	TGCGCCAGCAGTACACAGGGAGGGGTGGATGGCTACACCTTC
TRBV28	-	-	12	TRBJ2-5	CASSLAGETQYF	TGTGCCAGCAGTTTAGCTGGCGAGACCCAGTACTTC
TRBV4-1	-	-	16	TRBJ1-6	CASSQDRSGVGSPLHF	TGCGCCAGCAGCCAAGATCGATCCGGAGTGGGTTCACCCCTCCACTTT
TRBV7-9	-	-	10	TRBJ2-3	CASETDTQYF	TGTGCCAGCGAGACCGATACGCAGTATTTT
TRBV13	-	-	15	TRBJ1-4	CASSFTDNLNEKLFF	TGTGCCAGCAGCTTCACGGACAATCTAAACGAAAAACTGTTTTTT
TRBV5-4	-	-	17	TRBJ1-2	CASSLRSGSRSPYGYTF	TGTGCCAGCAGCTTGAGGAGTGGCTCCCGGAGCCCTTATGGCTACACCTTC
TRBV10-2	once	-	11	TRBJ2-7	CASRHSYEQYF	TGCGCCAGCAGACACTCCTACGAGCAGTACTTC
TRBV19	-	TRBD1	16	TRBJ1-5	CASIRTGAYSNQLQHF	TGTGCCAGTATCCGGACAGGGGCGTATAGCAATCAGCTCCAGCATTTT
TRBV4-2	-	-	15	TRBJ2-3	CASSQDGDQTDTQYF	TGTGCCAGCAGCCAAGACGGGGATCAGACAGATACGCAGTATTTT
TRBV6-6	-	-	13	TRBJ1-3	CASSYSTGNTIYF	TGTGCCAGCAGTTACTCGACGGGAAACACCATATATTTT
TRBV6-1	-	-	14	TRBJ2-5	CASSPGTLQETQYF	TGTGCCAGCAGTCCCGGGACCCTCCAGGAGACCCAGTACTTC
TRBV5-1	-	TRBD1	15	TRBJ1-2	CASSSDPGTGDGYTF	TGCGCCAGCAGCTCTGACCCCGGGACAGGGGATGGCTACACCTTC
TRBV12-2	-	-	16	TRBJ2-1	CASRLAGTFGNNEQFF	TGTGCAAGTCGCTTGGCCGGGACCTTCGGCAACAATGAGCAGTTCTTC
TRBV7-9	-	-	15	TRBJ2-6	CASSPGESGANVLTF	TGTGCCAGCAGCCCCGGGGAGTCTGGGGCCAACGTCCTGACTTTC
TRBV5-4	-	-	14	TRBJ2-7	CASSSGGLPYEQYF	TGTGCCAGCAGCTCTGGGGGCCTCCCCTACGAGCAGTACTTC